Following are 29 T cell receptor beta chains from one sample sequenced in a study of shared clonotypes between healthy human individuals. Only in-frame clones appear in the TCRdb table, and some are missing; sequencing was by immunoSEQ multiplex PCR. The sample consists of about 2 million clones, roughly 95% of them appearing once. The material sequenced was naive CD4+ T cells sorted from blood. Subset: CD45RA+ positively selected. These receptors originate from a man between 18 and 29 years old in good health.

V usage is TRBV25-1 and J usage is TRBJ1-2; no definite D call. Per the germline V gene, CDR1 is MGHDK and CDR2 is SYGVNS. The V and J ends lost 1 base and 2 bases respectively, with 8 bases between them. The CDR3 spans 14 residues. Here the CDR3 DNA reads TGTGCCAGCAGTGAATTGGGCAGGAACTATGGCTACACCTTC. Translated, it gives CASSELGRNYGYTF.

The chain recombines TRBV15 with TRBJ2-3; the match to TRBD2 covers 7 bases. This CDR3 has 15 amino acids. J was trimmed by 4 bases and V by 8 bases; bases with no gene match: 12. Germline CDR1 and CDR2: LNHNV and YYDKDF (reference sequence). The CDR3 loop is CATLTGGLVADTQYF. In nucleotides, the CDR3 is TGTGCCACCCTGACGGGAGGTCTAGTGGCAGATACGCAGTATTTT.

The chain employs TRBV4-1 and TRBJ2-2; D gene ambiguous. V lost 1 base and J 3 bases, leaving 12 bases between the germline ends. The CDR3 sequence is 16 residues long. Germline CDR1 MGHRA, CDR2 YSYEKL. The CDR3 DNA reads as TGCGCCAGCAGCCAAGTCGGTAGGGTGGACACCGGGGAGCTGTTTTTT. This translates into CASSQVGRVDTGELFF.

The gene calls are TRBV5-1 and TRBJ2-7, with a tentative D call TRBD1 (5 bases). CDR3 length: 16 residues. V dropped 5 bases and J dropped 0 bases, with 18 bases sitting between them. Germline lookup yields CDR1 SGHRS and CDR2 YFSETQ. CDR3 sequence reads: CASRLRSLDTSYEQYF. Written as DNA, the CDR3 is TGCGCCAGCAGGCTGAGATCCCTGGACACCTCCTACGAGCAGTACTTC.

The rearrangement uses TRBV2 and TRBJ2-1, with TRBD2 matching over 11 bases. V lost 5 bases and J lost 12; bases outside the gene matches: 18. CDR1 and CDR2 (germline): SNHLY, FYNNEI. CDR3 length: 17 residues. The CDR3 is CASSPRLAGRTAAGQFF. CDR3 nucleotide sequence: TGTGCCAGCAGTCCAAGACTAGCGGGGAGGACCGCGGCAGGGCAGTTCTTC.

This chain connects TRBV5-4 to TRBJ1-4; 8 bases line up with TRBD1. The length of the CDR3 is 16 residues. Germline V gene lookup returns CDR1 SGHNT and CDR2 YYREEE (reference sequence). After removal of 4 bases from V and 2 bases from J, the junction contained 7 bases not matched to a gene. The CDR3 loop reads CASSSRQGTTNEKLFF. The CDR3 nucleotides read TGTGCCAGCAGCAGCCGACAGGGGACGACTAATGAAAAACTGTTTTTT. Together with reference TRBV5-4 and TRBJ1-4, the CDR3 gives the full variable domain: ETGVTQSPTHLIKTRGQQVTLRCSSQSGHNTVSWYQQALGQGPQFIFQYYREEENGRGNFPPRFSGLQFPNYSSELNVNALELDDSALYLCASSSRQGTTNEKLFFGSGTQLSVL.

The chain is built from TRBV30 and TRBJ2-7; D may be TRBD1 or TRBD2 (5 bases each). This CDR3 has 15 residues. The germline V gene has CDR1 GTSNPN and CDR2 SVGIG (reference sequence). Trimming shortened V by 4 bases and J by 5 bases, and 21 bases separated the two germline ends. The CDR3 DNA reads TGTGCCTGGAACCGGGACCTTGGCACAATCCACGAGCAGTACTTC. Residues: CAWNRDLGTIHEQYF. Full variable domain (missing parts from reference TRBV30 and TRBJ2-7): SQTIHQWPATLVQPVGSPLSLECTVEGTSNPNLYWYRQAAGRGLQLLFYSVGIGQISSEVPQNLSASRPQDRQFILSSKKLLLSDSGFYLCAWNRDLGTIHEQYFGPGTRLTVT.

V usage is TRBV7-8 and J usage is TRBJ2-7, with a possible D match to TRBD1 (5 bases). Trimming removed 7 bases at V and 4 bases at J, with 11 bases between. The CDR3 extends over 12 amino acids. Germline CDR1 reads SGHVS; CDR2 reads FQNEAQ. The CDR3 bases are TGTGCCAGCACGCAGGGAAGGTACGAGCAGTACTTC. Amino acid sequence: CASTQGRYEQYF.

V gene TRBV19 combines with J gene TRBJ2-3; 10 bases map to TRBD1. The CDR3 is 15 residues long. V lost 3 bases to trimming and J lost 4 bases; unmatched junction nucleotides: 4. CDR1 LNHDA and CDR2 SQIVND come from the germline V gene (reference sequence). This CDR3 is CASSMVGQGSDTQYF. The CDR3 region has the DNA TGTGCCAGTAGTATGGTGGGACAGGGGTCAGATACGCAGTATTTT.

The rearrangement uses TRBV7-3 and TRBJ2-5; D uncertain. Looked up from germline, CDR1 is SGHTA and CDR2 is FQGTGA. The germline V and J ends were trimmed by 2 bases and 7 bases, with 11 bases remaining between them. The length of the CDR3 is 13 residues. The CDR3 DNA reads TGTGCCAGCAGCTTAGATCATATTGGGACCCAGTACTTC. Translating gives CASSLDHIGTQYF.

The chain couples TRBV19 to TRBJ1-2; 7 bases are a match to TRBD1. Per the germline V gene, CDR1 is LNHDA and CDR2 is SQIVND (reference sequence). With V trimmed by 8 bases and J by 4 bases, 13 bases remained unmatched. This CDR3 comprises 15 residues. The CDR3 sequence is CASQLRGGTAYGYTF. CDR3 nucleotide sequence: TGTGCCAGTCAGTTGCGGGGCGGGACAGCCTATGGCTACACCTTC. The full variable domain, completed using reference TRBV19 and TRBJ1-2, is DGGITQSPKYLFRKEGQNVTLSCEQNLNHDAMYWYRQDPGQGLRLIYYSQIVNDFQKGDIAEGYSVSREKKESFPLTVTSAQKNPTAFYLCASQLRGGTAYGYTFGSGTRLTVV.

The gene calls are TRBV5-4 and TRBJ2-5, with a tentative D call TRBD1 (6 bases). Looked up from germline, CDR1 is SGHNT and CDR2 is YYREEE (reference sequence). The CDR3 is made up of 14 amino acids. V dropped 2 bases and J dropped 7 bases, with 15 bases sitting between them. CDR3 sequence reads: CASSFPTGSVTQYF. The CDR3 region has the DNA TGTGCCAGCAGCTTTCCTACAGGGAGCGTGACCCAGTACTTC.

This sequence joins TRBV11-2 and TRBJ2-1; 9 bases are a match to TRBD1. This CDR3 spans 14 amino acids. Per germline, CDR1 SGHAT and CDR2 FQNNGV. Unmatched junction bases numbered 5, after V lost 5 bases and J lost 6 bases. The CDR3 protein is CASSQLGQGNEQFF. The CDR3 DNA sequence: TGTGCCAGCAGCCAGCTGGGACAGGGCAATGAGCAGTTCTTC.

The chain recombines TRBV6-6 with TRBJ2-2; the D is unclear. CDR3 size: 15 residues. Germline loops: CDR1 MNHNY, CDR2 SVGAGI (reference sequence). The V and J ends lost 4 bases and 3 bases respectively, with 12 bases between them. CDR3 DNA sequence: TGTGCCAGCAGTTCACGGCGGAAGGACACCGGGGAGCTGTTTTTT. Its translation: CASSSRRKDTGELFF.

The chain employs TRBV5-4 and TRBJ1-2, with 7 bases aligning to TRBD1. The ends lost 4 bases at V and 4 bases at J; junction bases unmatched: 4. CDR1 SGHNT and CDR2 YYREEE come from the germline V gene (reference sequence). The CDR3 has 13 amino acids. The CDR3 bases are TGTGCCAGCAGCCCGACAGGGCTCTATGGCTACACCTTC. Amino acid sequence: CASSPTGLYGYTF.

Only a few counts were recorded for this clone. The chain recombines TRBV7-9 with TRBJ1-2; no definite D call. The V gene's germline CDR1 is SEHNR and CDR2 FQNEAQ (reference sequence). V lost 5 bases, J lost 7 bases, and 14 bases lay in between. This CDR3 is built from 13 residues. The CDR3 sequence is CASSLPLGSGYTF. The CDR3 region has the DNA TGTGCCAGCAGCCTACCTTTAGGATCTGGCTACACCTTC.

A single count supports this clone. V gene TRBV6-1 combines with J gene TRBJ2-7; TRBD2 matches 13 bases. CDR1 and CDR2 (germline): MNHNS, SASEGT. The CDR3 length is 17 residues. J gave up 5 bases and V 2 bases, and 9 bases lay outside the gene matches. The CDR3 DNA reads as TGTGCCAGCAGTGAAAAATCGACTAGCGGGAGGTTGAACGAGCAGTACTTC. Translation: CASSEKSTSGRLNEQYF.

This clone appeared a single time. The rearrangement links TRBV5-1 to TRBJ1-1, with 9 bases lining up with TRBD1. Germline CDR1 is SGHRS and CDR2 is YFSETQ. CDR3 length equals 15 residues. V lost 0 bases, J lost 5 bases, and 5 bases stayed unmatched. The CDR3 DNA reads TGCGCCAGCAGCTTGGCGACAGGGGGTTGGACTGAAGCTTTCTTT. It encodes CASSLATGGWTEAFF.

J is TRBJ2-1 and V is TRBV4-3; possibly TRBD1 for D (6 bases). This CDR3 spans 15 amino acids. Trimming removed 4 bases at V and 0 bases at J, with 10 bases between. Per the germline V gene, CDR1 is LGHNA and CDR2 is YSLEER. This chain's CDR3 is CASSRGGASYNEQFF. The CDR3 bases are TGCGCCAGCAGCCGAGGGGGAGCCTCCTACAATGAGCAGTTCTTC.

This chain links TRBV5-1 with TRBJ1-3, with D maybe TRBD1 (6 bases). Between the trimmed V and J ends, which lost 4 bases and 0 bases, there was a span of 14 bases. The CDR3 has 16 amino acids. CDR1 and CDR2 (germline): SGHRS, YFSETQ. This CDR3 reads CASSPGTGTSGNTIYF. The CDR3 DNA is TGCGCCAGCAGCCCGGGCACAGGGACCTCTGGAAACACCATATATTTT.

The V gene is TRBV5-1, the J gene TRBJ2-3, with TRBD1 as a possible D gene (6 bases). CDR1 is SGHRS, CDR2 YFSETQ, per germline. This CDR3 spans 16 amino acids. V lost 0 bases and J lost 1, with 12 bases in between. The CDR3 DNA sequence: TGCGCCAGCAGCTTGGCCCCTGAGGGGGGCACAGATACGCAGTATTTT. Amino acids: CASSLAPEGGTDTQYF.

V gene TRBV7-2 combines with J gene TRBJ2-7; 9 bases are shared with TRBD1. The V gene end was trimmed by 2 bases and the J gene end by 6 bases; junction bases not matched to a gene: 11. Germline CDR1 and CDR2: SGHTA and FQGNSA. CDR3 length equals 16 residues. The CDR3, as DNA: TGTGCCAGCAGCTTATTACAGGGGGCCTATGGGGGCGAGCAGTACTTC. This encodes CASSLLQGAYGGEQYF.

Remarks on this clone: The junction and the germline gene differ at one end; a read error may be behind it. The gene calls are TRBV5-1 and TRBJ2-5; either TRBD1 or TRBD2 may fit D (5 bases each). CDR3 size: 13 residues. Germline CDR1 and CDR2: SGHRS and YFSETQ. The CDR3 is CASSLDLGVTQYF. The CDR3 DNA sequence: TGCGCCAGCAGTTTGGACTTGGGGGTGACCCAGTACTTC.

This clone was recorded once. The CDR3 nucleotides are TGTGCCAGTAGTTCCGGTGGTTACGAGCAGTTCTTC. Translation: CASSSGGYEQFF. The chain joins TRBV19 to TRBJ2-1; D gene unclear. Germline V gene sequence: CDR1 LNHDA, CDR2 SQIVND (reference sequence). V lost 5 bases and J 10 bases, leaving 12 bases between the germline ends. This CDR3 has 12 residues.

This rearrangement joins TRBV12-5 to TRBJ2-1, with 12 bases matching TRBD2. The CDR3 spans 18 residues. V shed 4 bases, J shed 3 bases, and the junction held 10 bases outside the gene matches. The germline CDR1 and CDR2 sequences are LGHNT and FRNRAP. This CDR3 is CASGSVTSGSGFYNEQFF. The CDR3 DNA reads TGTGCTAGTGGTTCAGTGACTAGCGGGAGTGGTTTCTACAATGAGCAGTTCTTC.

The rearrangement joins TRBV6-5 to TRBJ2-7; 8 positions match TRBD1. V lost 6 bases, J lost 5 bases, and 6 bases stayed unmatched. The CDR3 runs to 13 residues. Germline V lookup: CDR1 MNHEY, CDR2 SVGAGI. The DNA for the CDR3 is TGTGCCAGCAGCCCAGGACAGGGCCACGAGCAGTACTTC. Encoded protein: CASSPGQGHEQYF.

The V call is TRBV5-1, the J call TRBJ1-2, with D unresolved. The CDR3 runs 14 residues. Trimming took 6 bases from V and 4 from J, leaving 16 bases between them. Per the germline V gene, CDR1 is SGHRS and CDR2 is YFSETQ. CDR3 DNA sequence: TGCGCCAGCACGCCCTCCGCGGGAATCTATGGCTACACCTTC. It translates to CASTPSAGIYGYTF.

Notes on this clone: Other DNA sequences in the same sample also yield this CDR3. The chain couples TRBV5-6 to TRBJ1-5; D remains unclear. Deletions cut 1 base from V and 0 bases from J, with 8 bases between. Germline CDR1 reads SGHDT; CDR2 reads YYEEEE. The CDR3 is 15 residues long. This CDR3 reads CASSLSGYSNQPQHF. DNA for the CDR3: TGTGCCAGCAGCTTGTCAGGCTATAGCAATCAGCCCCAGCATTTT.

The chain links TRBV6-4 to TRBJ1-2; no clear D. The CDR3 loop spans 15 amino acids. V lost 6 bases, J lost 8 bases, and 22 bases lay in between. Germline CDR1 and CDR2: MRHNA and SNTAGT. The CDR3 here is CASRPGASSLWGYTF. DNA of the CDR3: TGTGCCAGCAGACCCGGTGCCTCTTCACTATGGGGCTACACCTTC.